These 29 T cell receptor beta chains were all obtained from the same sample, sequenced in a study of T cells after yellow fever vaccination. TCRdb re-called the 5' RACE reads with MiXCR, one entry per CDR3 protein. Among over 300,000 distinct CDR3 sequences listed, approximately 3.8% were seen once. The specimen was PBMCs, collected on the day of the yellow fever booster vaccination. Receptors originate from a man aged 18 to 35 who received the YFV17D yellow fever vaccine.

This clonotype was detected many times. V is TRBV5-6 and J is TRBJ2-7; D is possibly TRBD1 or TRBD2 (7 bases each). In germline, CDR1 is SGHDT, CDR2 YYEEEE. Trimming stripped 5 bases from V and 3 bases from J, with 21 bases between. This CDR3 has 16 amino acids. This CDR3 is CASSFEAGQISYEQYF. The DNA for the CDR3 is TGTGCCAGCAGTTTCGAAGCGGGACAGATCAGCTACGAGCAGTACTTC.

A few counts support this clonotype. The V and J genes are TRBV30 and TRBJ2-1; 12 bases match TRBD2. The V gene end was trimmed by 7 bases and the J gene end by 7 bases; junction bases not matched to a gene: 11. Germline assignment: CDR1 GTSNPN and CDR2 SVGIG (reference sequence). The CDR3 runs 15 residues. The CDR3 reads CASIPSGGAVNEQFF. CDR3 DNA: TGTGCCTCGATACCTAGCGGGGGGGCGGTAAATGAGCAGTTCTTC.

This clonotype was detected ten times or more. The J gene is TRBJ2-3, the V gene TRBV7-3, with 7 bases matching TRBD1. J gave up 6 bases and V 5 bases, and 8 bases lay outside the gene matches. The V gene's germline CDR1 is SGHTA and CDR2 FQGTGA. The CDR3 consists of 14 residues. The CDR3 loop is CASSQDPRGDTQYF. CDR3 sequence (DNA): TGTGCCAGCAGCCAAGACCCCAGGGGGGATACGCAGTATTTT.

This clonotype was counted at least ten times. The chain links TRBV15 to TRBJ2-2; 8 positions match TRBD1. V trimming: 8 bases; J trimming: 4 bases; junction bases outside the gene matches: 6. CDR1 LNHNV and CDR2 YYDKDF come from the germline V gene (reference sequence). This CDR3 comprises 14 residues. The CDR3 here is CATSDRVSTGELFF. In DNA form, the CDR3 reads TGTGCCACCTCGGACAGGGTTAGCACCGGGGAGCTGTTTTTT.

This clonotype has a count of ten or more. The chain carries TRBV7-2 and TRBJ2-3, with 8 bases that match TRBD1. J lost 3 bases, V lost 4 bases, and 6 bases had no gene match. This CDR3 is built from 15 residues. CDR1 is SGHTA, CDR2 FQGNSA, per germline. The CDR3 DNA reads TGTGCCAGCAGCTCGATCGGACAGGGAACAGATACGCAGTATTTT. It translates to CASSSIGQGTDTQYF. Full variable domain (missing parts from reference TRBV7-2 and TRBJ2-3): GAGVSQSPSNKVTEKGKDVELRCDPISGHTALYWYRQSLGQGLEFLIYFQGNSAPDKSGLPSDRFSAERTGGSVSTLTIQRTQQEDSAVYLCASSSIGQGTDTQYFGPGTRLTVL.

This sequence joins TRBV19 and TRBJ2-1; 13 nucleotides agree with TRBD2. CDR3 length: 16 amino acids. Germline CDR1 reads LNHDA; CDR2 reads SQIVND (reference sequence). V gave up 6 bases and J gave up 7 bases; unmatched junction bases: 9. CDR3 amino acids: CASSHIPGLAGNEQFF. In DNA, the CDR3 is TGTGCCAGTAGCCACATTCCGGGACTAGCGGGGAATGAGCAGTTCTTC.

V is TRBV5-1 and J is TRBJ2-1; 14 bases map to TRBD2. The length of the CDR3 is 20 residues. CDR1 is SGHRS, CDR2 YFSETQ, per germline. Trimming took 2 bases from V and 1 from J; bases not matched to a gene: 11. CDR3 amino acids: CASSFPGLAGEKASYNEQFF. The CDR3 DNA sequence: TGCGCCAGCAGCTTTCCGGGACTAGCGGGGGAAAAAGCATCCTACAATGAGCAGTTCTTC.

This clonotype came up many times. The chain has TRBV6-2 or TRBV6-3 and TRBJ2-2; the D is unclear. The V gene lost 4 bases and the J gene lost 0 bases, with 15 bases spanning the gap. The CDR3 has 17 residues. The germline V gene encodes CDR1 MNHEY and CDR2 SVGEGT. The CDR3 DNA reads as TGTGCCAGCAGTTCCCACGCCGGCAGGCCGAACACCGGGGAGCTGTTTTTT. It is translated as CASSSHAGRPNTGELFF.

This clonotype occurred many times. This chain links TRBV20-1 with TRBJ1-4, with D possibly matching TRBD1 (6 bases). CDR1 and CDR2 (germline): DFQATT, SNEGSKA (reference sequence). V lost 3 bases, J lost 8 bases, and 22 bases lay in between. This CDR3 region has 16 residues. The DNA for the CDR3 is TGCAGTGCTAGCCTTACAGGCGTGGGGGCCGGAGAAAAACTGTTTTTT. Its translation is CSASLTGVGAGEKLFF.

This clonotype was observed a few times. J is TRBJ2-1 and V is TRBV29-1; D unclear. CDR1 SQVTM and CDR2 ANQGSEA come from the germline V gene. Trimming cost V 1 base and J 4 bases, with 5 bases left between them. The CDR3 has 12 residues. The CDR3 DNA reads TGCAGCGTTGAAGCAGGTTACAATGAGCAGTTCTTC. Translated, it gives CSVEAGYNEQFF.

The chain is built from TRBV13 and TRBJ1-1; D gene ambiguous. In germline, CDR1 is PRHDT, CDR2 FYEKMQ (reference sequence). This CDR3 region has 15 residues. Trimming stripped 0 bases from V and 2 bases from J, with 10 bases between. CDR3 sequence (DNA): TGTGCCAGCAGCTTAGGACTTTGGGGAAACACTGAAGCTTTCTTT. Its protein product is CASSLGLWGNTEAFF.

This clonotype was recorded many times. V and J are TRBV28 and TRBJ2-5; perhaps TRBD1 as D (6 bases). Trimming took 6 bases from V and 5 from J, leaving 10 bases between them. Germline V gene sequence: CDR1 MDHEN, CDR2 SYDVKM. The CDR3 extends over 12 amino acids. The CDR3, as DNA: TGTGCCAGCAGAGGACAGAGGGAGACCCAGTACTTC. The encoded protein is CASRGQRETQYF.

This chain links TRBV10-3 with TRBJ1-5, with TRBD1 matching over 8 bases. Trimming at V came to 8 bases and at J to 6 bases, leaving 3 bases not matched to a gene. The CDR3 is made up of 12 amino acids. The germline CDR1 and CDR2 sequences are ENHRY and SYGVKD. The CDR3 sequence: CAIGQGAQPQHF. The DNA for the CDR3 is TGTGCCATCGGCCAGGGGGCTCAGCCCCAGCATTTT.

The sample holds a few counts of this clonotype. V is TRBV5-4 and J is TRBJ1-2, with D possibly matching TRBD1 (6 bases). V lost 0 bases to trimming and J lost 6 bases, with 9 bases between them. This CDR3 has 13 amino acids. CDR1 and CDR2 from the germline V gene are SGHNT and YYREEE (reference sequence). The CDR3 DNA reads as TGTGCCAGCAGCTTGGAACAGGGTAATGGCTACACCTTC. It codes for CASSLEQGNGYTF.

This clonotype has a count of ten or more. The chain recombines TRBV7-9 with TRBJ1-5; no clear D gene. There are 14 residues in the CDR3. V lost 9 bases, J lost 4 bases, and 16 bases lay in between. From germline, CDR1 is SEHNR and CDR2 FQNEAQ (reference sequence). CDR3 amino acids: CASSPQSQNQPQHF. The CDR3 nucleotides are TGTGCCAGTAGTCCACAGAGTCAAAATCAGCCCCAGCATTTT.

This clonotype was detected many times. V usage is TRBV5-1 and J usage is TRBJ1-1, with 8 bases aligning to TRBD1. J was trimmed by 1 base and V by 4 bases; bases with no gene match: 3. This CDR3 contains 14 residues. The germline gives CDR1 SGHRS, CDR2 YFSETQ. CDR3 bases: TGCGCCAGCAGCCACGGACAGGGGAACACTGAAGCTTTCTTT. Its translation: CASSHGQGNTEAFF.

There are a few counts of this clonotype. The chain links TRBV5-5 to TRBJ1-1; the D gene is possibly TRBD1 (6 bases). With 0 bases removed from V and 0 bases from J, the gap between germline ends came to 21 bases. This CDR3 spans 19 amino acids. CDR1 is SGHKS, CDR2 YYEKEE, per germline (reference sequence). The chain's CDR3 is CASSLDGGGRNPMNTEAFF. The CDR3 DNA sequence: TGTGCCAGCAGCTTGGATGGGGGCGGGAGAAACCCGATGAACACTGAAGCTTTCTTT.

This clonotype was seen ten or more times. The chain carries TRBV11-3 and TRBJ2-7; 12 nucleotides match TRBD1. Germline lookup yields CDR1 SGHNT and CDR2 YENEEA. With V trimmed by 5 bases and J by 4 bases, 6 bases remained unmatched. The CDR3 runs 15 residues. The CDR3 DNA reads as TGTGCCAGCAGCCTAGGGACAGGGGGCGATTACGAGCAGTACTTC. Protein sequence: CASSLGTGGDYEQYF. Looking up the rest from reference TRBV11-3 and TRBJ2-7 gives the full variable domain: EAGVVQSPRYKIIEKKQPVAFWCNPISGHNTLYWYLQNLGQGPELLIRYENEEAVDDSQLPKDRFSAERLKGVDSTLKIQPAELGDSAVYLCASSLGTGGDYEQYFGPGTRLTVT.

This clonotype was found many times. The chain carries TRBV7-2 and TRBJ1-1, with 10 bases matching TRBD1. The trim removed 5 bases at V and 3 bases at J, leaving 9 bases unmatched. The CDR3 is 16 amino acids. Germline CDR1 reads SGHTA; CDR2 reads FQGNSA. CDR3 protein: CASSLRQGAGHTEAFF. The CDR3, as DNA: TGTGCCAGCAGCCTCCGACAGGGGGCGGGGCACACTGAAGCTTTCTTT.

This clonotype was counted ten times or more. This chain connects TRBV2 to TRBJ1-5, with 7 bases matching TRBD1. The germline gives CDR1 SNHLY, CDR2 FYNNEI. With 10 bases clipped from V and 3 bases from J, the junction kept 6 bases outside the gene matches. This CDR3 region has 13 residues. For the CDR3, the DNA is TGTGCCACTAACAGGGGAAACAATCAGCCCCAGCATTTT. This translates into CATNRGNNQPQHF.

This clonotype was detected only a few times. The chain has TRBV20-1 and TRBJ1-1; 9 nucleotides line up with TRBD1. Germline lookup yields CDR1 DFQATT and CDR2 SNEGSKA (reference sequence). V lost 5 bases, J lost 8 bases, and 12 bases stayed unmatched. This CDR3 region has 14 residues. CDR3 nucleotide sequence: TGCAGTGCTGGGAACCGGGACAGGGAGGGAGAAGCTTTCTTT. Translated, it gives CSAGNRDREGEAFF.

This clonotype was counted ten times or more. The CDR3 protein is CASRRGGALNYGYTF. The CDR3, as DNA: TGCGCCAGCAGAAGAGGAGGGGCACTTAACTATGGCTACACCTTC. The J gene is TRBJ1-2, the V gene TRBV5-1, with D maybe TRBD1 (5 bases). The CDR3 has 15 residues. V dropped 5 bases and J dropped 1 base, with 15 bases sitting between them. From germline, CDR1 is SGHRS and CDR2 YFSETQ.

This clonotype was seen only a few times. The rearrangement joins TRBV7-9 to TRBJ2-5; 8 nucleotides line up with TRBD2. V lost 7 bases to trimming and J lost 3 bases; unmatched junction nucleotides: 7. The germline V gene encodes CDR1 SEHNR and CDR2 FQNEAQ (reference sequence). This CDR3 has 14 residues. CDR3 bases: TGTGCCAGCAACTTCGGAGCGGGGGAAGAGACCCAGTACTTC. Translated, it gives CASNFGAGEETQYF.

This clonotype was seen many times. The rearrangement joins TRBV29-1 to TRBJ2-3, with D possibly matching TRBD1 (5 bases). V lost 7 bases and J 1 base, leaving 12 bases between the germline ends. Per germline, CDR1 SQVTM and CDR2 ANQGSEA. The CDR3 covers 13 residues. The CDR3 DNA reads TGCAGCGCGTCTGACAGCCGCACAGATACGCAGTATTTT. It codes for CSASDSRTDTQYF.

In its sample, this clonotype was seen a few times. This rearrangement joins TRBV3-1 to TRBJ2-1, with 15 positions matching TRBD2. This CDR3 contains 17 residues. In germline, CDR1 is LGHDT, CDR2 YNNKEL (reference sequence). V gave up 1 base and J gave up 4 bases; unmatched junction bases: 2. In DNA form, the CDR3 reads TGTGCCAGCAGCCAAGGGACTAGCGGGGGGGCGTACAATGAGCAGTTCTTC. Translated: CASSQGTSGGAYNEQFF.

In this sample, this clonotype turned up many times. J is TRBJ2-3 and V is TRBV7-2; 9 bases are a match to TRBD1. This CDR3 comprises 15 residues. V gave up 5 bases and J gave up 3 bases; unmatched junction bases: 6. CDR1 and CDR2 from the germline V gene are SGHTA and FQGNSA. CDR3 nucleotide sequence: TGTGCCAGCAGCCCAGGGACAGGGATTACAGATACGCAGTATTTT. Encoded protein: CASSPGTGITDTQYF.

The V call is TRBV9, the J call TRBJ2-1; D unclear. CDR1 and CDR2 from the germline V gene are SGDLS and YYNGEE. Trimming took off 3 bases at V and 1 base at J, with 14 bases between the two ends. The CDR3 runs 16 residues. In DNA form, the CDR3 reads TGTGCCAGCAGCGGTGGTACCGTGCGGTCCTACAATGAGCAGTTCTTC. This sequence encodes CASSGGTVRSYNEQFF.

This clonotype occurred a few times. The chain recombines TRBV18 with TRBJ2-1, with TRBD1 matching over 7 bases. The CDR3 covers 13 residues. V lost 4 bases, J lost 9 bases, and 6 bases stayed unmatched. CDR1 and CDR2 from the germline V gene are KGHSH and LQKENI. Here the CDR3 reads CASSRDRASEQFF. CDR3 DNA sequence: TGTGCCAGCTCACGGGACAGAGCGAGTGAGCAGTTCTTC.

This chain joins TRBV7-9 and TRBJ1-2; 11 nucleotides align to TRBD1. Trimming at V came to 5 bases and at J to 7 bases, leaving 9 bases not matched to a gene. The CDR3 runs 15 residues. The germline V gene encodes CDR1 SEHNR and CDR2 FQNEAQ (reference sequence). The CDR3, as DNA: TGTGCCAGCAGCCCAAGTGGACAGGGGGCGAGTGGCTACACCTTC. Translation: CASSPSGQGASGYTF.